Shown below are 24 T cell receptor beta chains from a single sample sequenced in a study of cytomegalovirus exposure and HLA in healthy donors. The PCR was carried out with 60 Vbeta primers and 13 Jbeta primers. Sequenced by immunoSEQ multiplex PCR; TCRdb stores in-frame clones only, minus some. The sample shows about 180,000 clones, around 80% of them seen only once. Sample: PBMCs. The receptors shown here come from a girl aged 10 to 17 in good health and CMV-seropositive.

This chain joins TRBV11-2 and TRBJ2-7; 10 bases are a match to TRBD2. With V trimmed by 1 base and J by 7 bases, 16 bases remained unmatched. CDR3 length equals 18 residues. Germline lookup yields CDR1 SGHAT and CDR2 FQNNGV. The CDR3 sequence is CASSLVWGGSGREGEQYF. The CDR3 DNA sequence: TGTGCCAGCAGCTTAGTTTGGGGAGGGAGCGGGAGGGAGGGAGAGCAGTACTTC.

The V call is TRBV4-1, the J call TRBJ2-7, with D possibly being TRBD2 (6 bases). CDR3 length: 15 residues. V lost 0 bases and J lost 5, with 14 bases in between. Looked up from germline, CDR1 is MGHRA and CDR2 is YSYEKL. The CDR3: CASSQDRPGADEQYF. Here the CDR3 DNA reads TGCGCCAGCAGCCAAGATCGCCCGGGAGCTGACGAGCAGTACTTC.

The chain couples TRBV19 to TRBJ1-2; TRBD1 might be the D (5 bases). V gave up 6 bases and J gave up 6 bases, with 14 bases separating them. This CDR3 region has 13 residues. CDR1 is LNHDA, CDR2 SQIVND, per germline (reference sequence). The CDR3: CASSPRGINGYTF. In nucleotides, the CDR3 is TGTGCCAGTAGCCCGCGGGGCATTAATGGCTACACCTTC.

This clone has only a few counts. The chain combines TRBV5-1 with TRBJ2-1; D is possibly TRBD2 (6 bases). CDR1 is SGHRS, CDR2 YFSETQ, per germline. With 7 bases removed from V and 4 bases from J, the gap between germline ends came to 18 bases. The CDR3 has 15 residues. The CDR3 reads CASGLGMGGYNEQFF. CDR3 DNA sequence: TGCGCCAGCGGCCTCGGGATGGGGGGTTACAATGAGCAGTTCTTC.

This clone was observed a single time. J is TRBJ2-1 and V is TRBV9; D perhaps matches TRBD1 (6 bases). The ends were cut back, 4 bases at V and 6 bases at J, with 14 bases in the middle. Germline V gene data show CDR1 as SGDLS and CDR2 as YYNGEE. CDR3 length: 14 residues. This CDR3 reads CASSPGVAANEQFF. As DNA, the CDR3 is TGTGCCAGCAGCCCAGGGGTAGCTGCCAATGAGCAGTTCTTC.

The chain uses TRBV25-1 and TRBJ1-1, with D perhaps TRBD1 (6 bases). Germline values: CDR1 MGHDK, CDR2 SYGVNS. V gave up 6 bases and J gave up 10 bases, with 21 bases separating them. There are 14 residues in the CDR3. This CDR3 is CASSDFGQRRGAFF. In DNA form, the CDR3 reads TGTGCCAGCAGCGACTTCGGACAGCGCCGTGGAGCTTTCTTT.

J is TRBJ2-5 and V is TRBV7-9; 10 bases fit TRBD2. The CDR3 extends over 12 amino acids. V lost 1 base, J lost 14 bases, and 4 bases stayed unmatched. Germline CDR1 SEHNR, CDR2 FQNEAQ (reference sequence). CDR3 region: CASSLEGLANYF. CDR3 bases: TGTGCCAGCAGCTTAGAGGGACTAGCGAACTACTTC.

This chain connects TRBV7-8 to TRBJ1-4; D possibly corresponds to TRBD1 (5 bases). From germline, CDR1 is SGHVS and CDR2 FQNEAQ. This CDR3 is 13 amino acids long. The V and J ends lost 6 bases and 5 bases respectively, with 10 bases between them. DNA of the CDR3: TGTGCCAGCAGGAAGACAGAAAATGAAAAACTGTTTTTT. This codes for CASRKTENEKLFF.

This clone was observed once. This chain links TRBV7-9 with TRBJ2-1, with D maybe TRBD2 (6 bases). Germline V lookup: CDR1 SEHNR, CDR2 FQNEAQ (reference sequence). This CDR3 spans 13 amino acids. Between the trimmed V and J ends, which lost 4 bases and 8 bases, there was a span of 12 bases. CDR3 coding DNA: TGTGCCAGCAGCTCGACTAGTGTAGATGAGCAGTTCTTC. This translates into CASSSTSVDEQFF.

The V and J genes are TRBV6-1 and TRBJ2-1, with a tentative D call TRBD2 (6 bases). There are 15 residues in the CDR3. V lost 4 bases to trimming and J lost 0 bases, with 10 bases between them. CDR1 MNHNS and CDR2 SASEGT come from the germline V gene. The CDR3 is CASSGDWSSYNEQFF. CDR3 in DNA: TGTGCCAGCAGTGGGGACTGGAGCTCCTACAATGAGCAGTTCTTC.

This chain connects TRBV30 to TRBJ1-1; 9 nucleotides line up with TRBD1. Germline CDR1 is GTSNPN and CDR2 is SVGIG (reference sequence). This CDR3 is built from 12 residues. This chain's CDR3 is CAGDRVSTEAFF. The DNA for the CDR3 is TGTGCTGGGGACAGGGTGAGCACTGAAGCTTTCTTT. The whole variable domain, filled in from reference TRBV30 and TRBJ1-1, reads SQTIHQWPATLVQPVGSPLSLECTVEGTSNPNLYWYRQAAGRGLQLLFYSVGIGQISSEVPQNLSASRPQDRQFILSSKKLLLSDSGFYLCAGDRVSTEAFFGQGTRLTVV.

The chain couples TRBV6-1 to TRBJ2-7; 7 nucleotides agree with TRBD1. This CDR3 contains 13 residues. The germline gives CDR1 MNHNS, CDR2 SASEGT. V dropped 6 bases and J dropped 3; count of bases not matched to a gene: 5. The CDR3 DNA reads as TGTGCCAGCAGACACACAGGGGTCTACGAGCAGTACTTC. This sequence encodes CASRHTGVYEQYF.

The chain couples TRBV27 to TRBJ2-7; 8 bases align to TRBD1. V lost 5 bases and J lost 4; bases outside the gene matches: 7. Per the germline V gene, CDR1 is MNHEY and CDR2 is SMNVEV (reference sequence). The CDR3 has 14 residues. CDR3 sequence: CASSPWTGQYEQYF. The CDR3 coding sequence is TGTGCCAGCAGTCCCTGGACAGGGCAGTACGAGCAGTACTTC.

The chain recombines TRBV25-1 with TRBJ2-7; D is uncertain. The germline gives CDR1 MGHDK, CDR2 SYGVNS. V lost 2 bases, J lost 1 base, and 9 bases lay in between. The CDR3 totals 14 residues. Here the CDR3 DNA reads TGTGCCAGCAGTGAAAACTTTTTATCCTACGAGCAGTACTTC. Translated: CASSENFLSYEQYF.

This clone was counted between two and nine times. The chain has TRBV18 and TRBJ1-5, with TRBD1 identical over 7 bases. CDR1 KGHSH and CDR2 LQKENI come from the germline V gene. V was pared by 3 bases and J by 7 bases, with 6 bases of the junction left unmatched. This CDR3 has 14 residues. The CDR3 DNA reads as TGTGCCAGCTCACCGGGGGTAGGGGGCCAGCCCCAGCATTTT. Its protein product is CASSPGVGGQPQHF.

The rearrangement joins TRBV15 to TRBJ1-2; no reliable D call. There are 13 residues in the CDR3. With 0 bases removed from V and 4 bases from J, the gap between germline ends came to 6 bases. The germline gives CDR1 LNHNV, CDR2 YYDKDF (reference sequence). The CDR3: CATSRDGGYGYTF. DNA of the CDR3: TGTGCCACCAGCAGAGATGGAGGCTATGGCTACACCTTC.

The chain has TRBV5-1 and TRBJ2-7; 12 bases map to TRBD2. Germline-derived CDR1 and CDR2 are SGHRS and YFSETQ. V lost 3 bases to trimming and J lost 0 bases; unmatched junction nucleotides: 28. This CDR3 is built from 24 residues. CDR3 nucleotide sequence: TGCGCCAGCAGCTCCGGACGAAAGACAGGGGGCAGGGAGGGGACTAGCGGGTTCTCCTACGAGCAGTACTTC. Encoded protein: CASSSGRKTGGREGTSGFSYEQYF.

This clone was picked up a small number of times. The chain combines TRBV29-1 with TRBJ1-1; TRBD1 matches 8 bases. Germline assignment: CDR1 SQVTM and CDR2 ANQGSEA. The junction had 4 bases not matched to a gene; V was cut back by 5 bases and J by 5 bases. This CDR3 has 12 amino acids. CDR3: CSVIRGLTEAFF. The DNA of the CDR3 is TGCAGCGTTATCAGGGGGCTTACTGAAGCTTTCTTT.

The chain links TRBV27 to TRBJ2-1; possible D gene TRBD2, 6 bases. V shed 4 bases and J shed 0 bases, with 10 bases lying between them. Looked up from germline, CDR1 is MNHEY and CDR2 is SMNVEV (reference sequence). This CDR3 comprises 15 residues. This CDR3 reads CASSSSVGSYNEQFF. The DNA of the CDR3 is TGTGCCAGCAGTTCTAGCGTAGGCTCCTACAATGAGCAGTTCTTC.

The V gene is TRBV19, the J gene TRBJ1-2; 9 nucleotides agree with TRBD1. The CDR3 runs 15 residues. V lost 9 bases, J lost 2 bases, and 10 bases stayed unmatched. Per germline, CDR1 LNHDA and CDR2 SQIVND (reference sequence). This chain's CDR3 is CASSSTGTGNYGYTF. The CDR3 DNA reads as TGTGCCAGCAGTTCAACCGGGACAGGGAACTATGGCTACACCTTC.

In its sample, this clone was seen a few times. The CDR3 reads CASSRWTQGGNTGELFF. The CDR3 DNA sequence: TGTGCCAGCTCTCGTTGGACACAGGGGGGTAACACCGGGGAGCTGTTTTTT. The chain recombines TRBV18 with TRBJ2-2; 8 nucleotides line up with TRBD1. Germline V gene data show CDR1 as KGHSH and CDR2 as LQKENI. Unmatched junction bases numbered 11, after V lost 6 bases and J lost 2 bases. The CDR3 sequence is 17 residues long.

The V call is TRBV12-5, the J call TRBJ1-1; possibly TRBD1 for D (5 bases). The CDR3 has 16 residues. CDR1 and CDR2 (germline): LGHNT, FRNRAP. Trimming shortened V by 1 base and J by 4 bases, and 16 bases separated the two germline ends. CDR3 nucleotides: TGTGCTAGTGGTTTGGGCCGACAGTCATGGGGCACTGAAGCTTTCTTT. This encodes CASGLGRQSWGTEAFF.

The gene calls are TRBV19 and TRBJ2-7; D not resolved. V lost 1 base and J lost 5, with 9 bases in between. The V gene's germline CDR1 is LNHDA and CDR2 SQIVND (reference sequence). CDR3 length: 13 residues. The CDR3 DNA reads as TGTGCCAGTAGTATAGCCGGGTTCGACGAGCAGTACTTC. Translation: CASSIAGFDEQYF.

The chain is built from TRBV4-1 and TRBJ2-4; 13 bases match TRBD2. CDR3 length equals 20 residues. V was pared by 1 base and J by 4 bases, with 13 bases of the junction left unmatched. Germline V gene data show CDR1 as MGHRA and CDR2 as YSYEKL. The CDR3 loop is CASSQGRLAGGRGAKNIQYF. The CDR3 coding sequence is TGCGCCAGCAGCCAAGGGAGACTAGCGGGAGGACGGGGGGCGAAAAACATTCAGTACTTC.